Below, 31 T cell receptor beta chains from the same sample are listed, as sequenced in a study of blood T cells in healthy people across ages. The second PCR ran 7 to 11 cycles with a sample-barcoded 5' primer and J-beta primers. TCRdb ran MiXCR on the 5' RACE reads and lists one entry per CDR3 protein. The profile shows roughly 560,000 distinct CDR3 sequences, less than 25% of them singletons. These data are also associated with another study on T cells of mothers and their children.

Sequencing used blood. The receptors originated from a boy aged 10-17 years in good health.

This clonotype was counted a few times. This chain joins TRBV20-1 and TRBJ1-5; D remains unclear. This CDR3 is 13 amino acids long. Deletions cut 8 bases from V and 0 bases from J, with 11 bases between. Per germline, CDR1 DFQATT and CDR2 SNEGSKA (reference sequence). The CDR3 loop reads CSTPGDSNQPQHF. The CDR3 bases are TGCAGTACCCCCGGGGATAGCAATCAGCCCCAGCATTTT.

V is TRBV9 and J is TRBJ2-7, with 11 bases that match TRBD2. CDR1 and CDR2 (germline): SGDLS, YYNGEE. The ends lost 0 bases at V and 2 bases at J; junction bases unmatched: 4. The CDR3 loop spans 16 amino acids. CDR3 sequence reads: CASSVGGSGRAYEQYF. The CDR3 DNA reads TGTGCCAGCAGCGTAGGGGGTAGCGGGAGGGCCTACGAGCAGTACTTC.

The J gene is TRBJ2-5, the V gene TRBV28, with 7 bases matching TRBD1. From germline, CDR1 is MDHEN and CDR2 SYDVKM. The CDR3 spans 13 residues. V lost 3 bases, J lost 9 bases, and 7 bases stayed unmatched. Here the CDR3 reads CASSLVATGAQYF. The CDR3 nucleotides are TGTGCCAGCAGTTTGGTGGCCACAGGGGCCCAGTACTTC.

The rearrangement joins TRBV4-3 to TRBJ2-1, with 9 positions matching TRBD1. The CDR3 runs to 15 residues. With 2 bases clipped from V and 7 bases from J, the junction kept 6 bases outside the gene matches. Looked up from germline, CDR1 is LGHNA and CDR2 is YSLEER. The CDR3, as DNA: TGCGCCAGCAGCCAAACCGGGACAGGGCAGAATGAGCAGTTCTTC. Protein sequence: CASSQTGTGQNEQFF.

This clonotype was seen only a few times. The chain has TRBV28 and TRBJ2-7; D may be TRBD1 (5 bases). This CDR3 is built from 14 residues. Looked up from germline, CDR1 is MDHEN and CDR2 is SYDVKM. V was cut by 3 bases and J by 4 bases, with 13 bases left in between. The CDR3 nucleotides are TGTGCCAGCAGTTTGGGGCTCGTGGAATACGAGCAGTACTTC. It yields the protein CASSLGLVEYEQYF.

This clonotype showed up just a few times. The chain carries TRBV7-3 and TRBJ2-1, with a weak D call TRBD2 (6 bases). Trimming stripped 4 bases from V and 9 bases from J, with 19 bases between. The CDR3 contains 15 residues. CDR1 is SGHTA and CDR2 is FQGTGA in the germline V gene. CDR3 sequence: CASSYGTGSSLEQFF. CDR3 DNA: TGTGCCAGCAGCTACGGGACTGGAAGCAGCCTTGAGCAGTTCTTC.

There are many counts of this clonotype. One junction end disagrees with the germline gene, perhaps due to a read error. The V call is TRBV7-7, the J call TRBJ2-2; D not certain. Germline V gene data show CDR1 as SSHAT and CDR2 as FNYEAQ (reference sequence). The CDR3 runs 13 residues. The CDR3 DNA reads TGTGCTAGCAGCCCGGGGAACACCGGGGAGCTGTTTTTT. It is translated as CASSPGNTGELFF.

This clonotype has a handful of counts. The chain is built from TRBV18 and TRBJ1-5; no firm D call. Germline V gives CDR1 KGHSH, CDR2 LQKENI. The V end was cut by 3 bases, the J end by 0 bases, with 9 bases between. The CDR3 consists of 15 residues. CDR3 nucleotides: TGTGCCAGCTCACCCAACAGTTATAGCAATCAGCCCCAGCATTTT. Translating it yields CASSPNSYSNQPQHF.

This clonotype has a handful of counts. This chain uses TRBV10-3 with TRBJ2-1, with D maybe TRBD2 (6 bases). The CDR3 has 16 amino acids. V was clipped by 5 bases and J by 3 bases, with 17 bases between them. Looked up from germline, CDR1 is ENHRY and CDR2 is SYGVKD. CDR3 sequence (DNA): TGTGCCATCAGTCAGGGAGGACTGGACTACTACAATGAGCAGTTCTTC. As protein: CAISQGGLDYYNEQFF.

The chain has TRBV30 and TRBJ1-2; TRBD1 matches at 9 bases. V shed 4 bases and J 6 bases; nucleotides not matched to a gene: 3. Germline-derived CDR1 and CDR2 are GTSNPN and SVGIG (reference sequence). The CDR3 loop spans 12 amino acids. Here the CDR3 reads CAWNDRGDGYTF. CDR3 bases: TGTGCCTGGAATGACAGGGGGGATGGCTACACCTTC.

This clonotype was seen a handful of times. J is TRBJ2-5 and V is TRBV7-2; 8 bases align to TRBD2. The assigned J gene may be wrong: the sequence end matches TRBJ2-1 better. The CDR3 extends over 15 amino acids. The V gene's germline CDR1 is SGHTA and CDR2 FQGNSA. CDR3 bases: TGTGCCAGCAGCTTAGCTAGCGGGGTATACAATGAGCAGTTCTTC. It codes for CASSLASGVYNEQFF.

The chain combines TRBV11-2 with TRBJ2-6; the D call may be TRBD1 or TRBD2 (5 bases each). The CDR3 is made up of 16 amino acids. CDR1 is SGHAT, CDR2 FQNNGV, per germline. Trimming pared 1 base from V and 1 base from J, leaving 8 bases between. This chain's CDR3 is CASSLAGASGANVLTF. The CDR3 DNA follows: TGTGCCAGCAGCTTAGCCGGGGCGTCTGGGGCCAACGTCCTGACTTTC.

This clonotype was seen a few times. The CDR3 protein is CATSRTLAGGHNEQFF. DNA for the CDR3: TGTGCCACCAGCAGAACTTTAGCGGGGGGGCACAATGAGCAGTTCTTC. The V gene is TRBV15, the J gene TRBJ2-1, with 11 bases fitting TRBD2. The V segment lost 2 bases and the J segment 5 bases; nucleotides outside the gene matches: 5. Germline CDR1 and CDR2: LNHNV and YYDKDF (reference sequence). This CDR3 has 16 amino acids.

There are many counts of this clonotype. The rearrangement joins TRBV4-2 to TRBJ2-7, with 7 bases identical to TRBD1. Germline V gene sequence: CDR1 LGHNA, CDR2 YNFKEQ. The CDR3 length is 15 residues. V lost 0 bases, J lost 4 bases, and 6 bases stayed unmatched. The DNA of the CDR3 is TGTGCCAGCAGCCAAGATCAGGCAGGGGGTTACGAGCAGTACTTC. This translates into CASSQDQAGGYEQYF.

The chain carries TRBV12-3 or TRBV12-4 and TRBJ2-1; possible D gene TRBD2, 6 bases. The CDR3 spans 15 residues. V dropped 6 bases and J dropped 3 bases, with 15 bases sitting between them. Here the CDR3 reads CASSSDGGYYNEQFF. The CDR3 DNA reads TGTGCCAGCAGCTCAGACGGGGGATACTACAATGAGCAGTTCTTC.

This clonotype was found a few times. The chain carries TRBV6-6 and TRBJ1-4, with D unclear. Deletions cut 7 bases from V and 0 bases from J, with 9 bases between. The CDR3 extends over 14 amino acids. CDR1 is MNHNY, CDR2 SVGAGI, per germline (reference sequence). This chain's CDR3 is CASIGPATNEKLFF. Here the CDR3 DNA reads TGTGCCAGCATAGGCCCCGCAACTAATGAAAAACTGTTTTTT.

This clonotype was seen a handful of times. V gene TRBV4-2 combines with J gene TRBJ1-3; a weak D match, TRBD1 (5 bases). Per germline, CDR1 LGHNA and CDR2 YNFKEQ. The CDR3 is 16 residues long. V was trimmed by 6 bases and J by 0 bases, leaving 15 bases between them. CDR3 amino acids: CASRAQGINSGNTIYF. CDR3 nucleotides: TGTGCCAGCAGGGCCCAGGGCATAAACTCTGGAAACACCATATATTTT.

The V gene is TRBV10-2, the J gene TRBJ2-1, with D perhaps TRBD1 or TRBD2 (5 bases each). The CDR3 totals 14 residues. Between the trimmed V and J ends, which lost 0 bases and 6 bases, there was a span of 9 bases. Germline V gene sequence: CDR1 WSHSY, CDR2 SAAADI. The CDR3 coding sequence is TGCGCCAGCAGTGAGTCGGGACCGCTCAATGAGCAGTTCTTC. It specifies CASSESGPLNEQFF.

This clonotype was seen only a few times. The chain carries TRBV6-4 and TRBJ2-3; D gene uncertain. Germline loops: CDR1 MRHNA, CDR2 SNTAGT. CDR3 length: 14 residues. V dropped 5 bases and J dropped 4 bases, with 13 bases sitting between them. The chain's CDR3 is CASSLGPRPDTQYF. The CDR3 bases are TGTGCCAGCAGTCTGGGCCCGAGGCCAGATACGCAGTATTTT.

The chain couples TRBV3-1 to TRBJ2-7; TRBD2 aligns across 11 bases. V lost 6 bases and J lost 3; bases outside the gene matches: 4. Germline CDR1 reads LGHDT; CDR2 reads YNNKEL (reference sequence). The CDR3 runs 14 residues. CDR3 in DNA: TGTGCCAGCAGTTCGACTAGCGGGAACTACGAGCAGTACTTC. Translation: CASSSTSGNYEQYF.

The chain joins TRBV10-3 to TRBJ2-7; the D is unclear. V dropped 4 bases and J dropped 6 bases, with 19 bases sitting between them. This CDR3 is 15 amino acids long. Germline-derived CDR1 and CDR2 are ENHRY and SYGVKD. The CDR3 nucleotides are TGTGCCATCAGTGTGGTTCGTATTTCTACCGGCGAGCAGTACTTC. It specifies CAISVVRISTGEQYF.

The rearrangement links TRBV29-1 to TRBJ2-3; unclear D gene. From germline, CDR1 is SQVTM and CDR2 ANQGSEA. V lost 3 bases to trimming and J lost 2 bases, with 12 bases between them. This CDR3 is 14 amino acids long. The CDR3 sequence: CSVEIAAITDTQYF. For the CDR3, the DNA is TGCAGCGTTGAGATAGCAGCGATCACAGATACGCAGTATTTT.

This clonotype was seen a handful of times. The CDR3 DNA reads TGCGCCAGCAGCCACCCGGGACAGGGGGCCTACGAGCAGTACTTC. Translated, it gives CASSHPGQGAYEQYF. The chain has TRBV4-1 and TRBJ2-7; 11 nucleotides line up with TRBD1. The germline V gene encodes CDR1 MGHRA and CDR2 YSYEKL. Unmatched junction bases numbered 3, after V lost 3 bases and J lost 2 bases. The CDR3 runs to 15 residues.

The chain carries TRBV2 and TRBJ2-7, with D perhaps TRBD2 (6 bases). The CDR3 runs 14 residues. CDR1 is SNHLY and CDR2 is FYNNEI in the germline V gene. Trimming stripped 4 bases from V and 4 bases from J, with 14 bases between. CDR3 residues: CASSVAAGTYEQYF. Here the CDR3 DNA reads TGTGCCAGCAGTGTAGCGGCGGGGACTTACGAGCAGTACTTC.

This clonotype was seen many times. The chain combines TRBV6-5 with TRBJ2-3; no clear D gene. The V and J ends lost 4 bases and 0 bases respectively, with 5 bases between them. CDR3 size: 13 residues. CDR1 and CDR2 from the germline V gene are MNHEY and SVGAGI. The CDR3 spells CASSFSSTDTQYF. The CDR3 DNA follows: TGTGCCAGCAGTTTTTCTAGCACAGATACGCAGTATTTT.

This clonotype was found a few times. This chain joins TRBV27 and TRBJ1-1; 7 bases fit TRBD1. The CDR3 has 15 amino acids. The trim removed 1 base at V and 0 bases at J, leaving 2 bases unmatched. Germline assignment: CDR1 MNHEY and CDR2 SMNVEV (reference sequence). The CDR3 coding sequence is TGTGCCAGCAGTTTATGGGACAGTGTGAACACTGAAGCTTTCTTT. Its translation is CASSLWDSVNTEAFF.

In this sample, this clonotype turned up a few times. This chain uses TRBV12-3 or TRBV12-4 with TRBJ2-3; the D call may be TRBD1 or TRBD2 (5 bases each). V lost 7 bases, J lost 0 bases, and 20 bases lay in between. This CDR3 spans 17 amino acids. In DNA form, the CDR3 reads TGTGCCAGCACCCCACCCGGGGCGTTTAGGAGCACAGATACGCAGTATTTT. Residues: CASTPPGAFRSTDTQYF.

This chain connects TRBV7-9 to TRBJ1-3; D might be TRBD1 (5 bases). Deletions cut 5 bases from V and 8 bases from J, with 10 bases between. The CDR3 length is 12 residues. Germline V gene sequence: CDR1 SEHNR, CDR2 FQNEAQ (reference sequence). The CDR3 region is CASSPREDTIYF. CDR3 in DNA: TGTGCCAGCAGCCCCAGGGAGGACACCATATATTTT.

This clonotype was counted a few times. The rearrangement joins TRBV6-5 to TRBJ2-3; 10 bases agree with TRBD2. The V and J ends lost 4 bases and 0 bases, in that order; junction bases with no gene match: 7. Germline CDR1 MNHEY, CDR2 SVGAGI. The CDR3 consists of 17 residues. The CDR3 DNA reads as TGTGCCAGCAGTTTAGCGGGAGGATTCTCTAGCACAGATACGCAGTATTTT. It specifies CASSLAGGFSSTDTQYF.

This clonotype has more than one count but fewer than ten. The CDR3 nucleotides are TGTGCCAGCAGCCCAGGACAGGGGGCGGATGGCTACACCTTC. It encodes CASSPGQGADGYTF. The chain links TRBV7-9 to TRBJ1-2, with 11 bases lining up with TRBD1. CDR1 SEHNR and CDR2 FQNEAQ come from the germline V gene (reference sequence). CDR3 size: 14 residues. V gave up 5 bases and J gave up 6 bases; unmatched junction bases: 5. Full variable domain (outside the CDR3, taken from reference TRBV7-9 and TRBJ1-2): DTGVSQNPRHKITKRGQNVTFRCDPISEHNRLYWYRQTLGQGPEFLTYFQNEAQLEKSRLLSDRFSAERPKGSFSTLEIQRTEQGDSAMYLCASSPGQGADGYTFGSGTRLTVV.

This clonotype was counted a few times. A junction end diverges from the germline sequence, so it may reflect a read error. V and J are TRBV4-3 and TRBJ1-2; D unresolved. This CDR3 region has 13 residues. The germline V gene has CDR1 LGHNA and CDR2 YSLEER. CDR3 residues: CAGSQAWDYGYTF. The CDR3 DNA follows: TGCGCCGGCAGCCAAGCATGGGACTATGGCTACACCTTC.